The clone carrying this TCR beta chain occurred many times. As yet, its antigen is unknown. The data stem from a study of neurological immune-mediated disorders. General study results and limits: Among 34 multiple sclerosis patients, 18 had repertoires that phylogenetic grouping placed in one related-CDR3 cluster, a possible signature. Multiple sclerosis, the disease with the least TCR clonal expansion, fell below healthy controls, whereas HTLV-1-associated myelopathy showed the most. No expanded-clone CDR3 amino acid sequence recurred across subjects, suggesting private TCR-beta repertoires.

The CDR3 contains 17 residues. V dropped 5 bases and J dropped 4 bases, with 21 bases sitting between them. Germline CDR1 and CDR2: SGHTA and FQGNSA. Sequencing runs each yielded over 170 million TCR-beta sequences from 15-18 subjects. Each CDR3 protein gets one entry after TCRdb re-called the 5' RACE reads with MiXCR. The sample has approximately 82,000 distinct CDR3 sequences; roughly 2.6% are singletons. Input material: PBMCs. The sequence derives from a woman aged 25 to 39 with multiple sclerosis. The V call is TRBV7-2, the J call TRBJ2-1; either TRBD1 or TRBD2 may fit D (6 bases each). The CDR3: CASSLHRGTRAYNEQFF. The CDR3 DNA sequence: TGTGCCAGCAGCCTACACCGGGGGACAAGGGCATACAATGAGCAGTTCTTC.